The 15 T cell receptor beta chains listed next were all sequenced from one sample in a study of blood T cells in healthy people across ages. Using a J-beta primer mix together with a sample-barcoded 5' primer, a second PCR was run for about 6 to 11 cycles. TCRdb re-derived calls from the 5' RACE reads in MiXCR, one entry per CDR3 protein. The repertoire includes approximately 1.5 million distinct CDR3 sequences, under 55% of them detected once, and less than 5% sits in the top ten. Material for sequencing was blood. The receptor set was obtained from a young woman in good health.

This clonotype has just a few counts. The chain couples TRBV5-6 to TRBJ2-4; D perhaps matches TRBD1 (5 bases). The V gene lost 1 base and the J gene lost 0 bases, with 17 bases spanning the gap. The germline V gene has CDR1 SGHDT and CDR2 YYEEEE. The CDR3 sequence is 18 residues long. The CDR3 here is CASSLYGPGRVAKNIQYF. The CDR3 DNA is TGTGCCAGCAGCTTGTATGGACCGGGCAGGGTAGCCAAAAACATTCAGTACTTC.

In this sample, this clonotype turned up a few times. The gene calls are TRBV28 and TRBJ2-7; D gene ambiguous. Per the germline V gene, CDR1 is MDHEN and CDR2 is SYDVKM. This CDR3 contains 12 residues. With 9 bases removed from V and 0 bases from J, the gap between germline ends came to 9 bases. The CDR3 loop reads CASCDNSYEQYF. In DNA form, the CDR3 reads TGTGCCAGTTGTGACAACTCCTACGAGCAGTACTTC.

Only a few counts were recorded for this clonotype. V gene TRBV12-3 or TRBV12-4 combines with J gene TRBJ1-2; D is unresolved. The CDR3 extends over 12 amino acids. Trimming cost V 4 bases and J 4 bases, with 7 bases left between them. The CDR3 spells CASSSAGYGYTF. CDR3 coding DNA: TGTGCCAGCAGTTCCGCAGGCTATGGCTACACCTTC.

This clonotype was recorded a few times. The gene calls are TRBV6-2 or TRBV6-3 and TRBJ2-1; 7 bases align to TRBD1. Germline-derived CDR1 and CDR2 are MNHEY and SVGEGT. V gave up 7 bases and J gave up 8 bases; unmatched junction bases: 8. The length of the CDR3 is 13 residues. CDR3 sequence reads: CASTDRPFHEQFF. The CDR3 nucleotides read TGTGCCAGCACGGACAGGCCATTCCATGAGCAGTTCTTC.

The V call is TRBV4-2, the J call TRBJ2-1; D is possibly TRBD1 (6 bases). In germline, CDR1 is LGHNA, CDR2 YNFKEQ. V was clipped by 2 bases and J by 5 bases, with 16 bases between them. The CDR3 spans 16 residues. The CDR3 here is CASSQHAGAVDNEQFF. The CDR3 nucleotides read TGTGCCAGCAGCCAACACGCAGGGGCCGTTGACAATGAGCAGTTCTTC.

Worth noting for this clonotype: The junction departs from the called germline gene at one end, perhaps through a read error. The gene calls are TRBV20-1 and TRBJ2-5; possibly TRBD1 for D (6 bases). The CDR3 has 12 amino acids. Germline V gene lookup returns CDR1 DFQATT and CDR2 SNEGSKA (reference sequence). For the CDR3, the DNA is TGCAGTGTTAGAAGGGGGTTCGATGAGCAGTACTTC. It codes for CSVRRGFDEQYF.

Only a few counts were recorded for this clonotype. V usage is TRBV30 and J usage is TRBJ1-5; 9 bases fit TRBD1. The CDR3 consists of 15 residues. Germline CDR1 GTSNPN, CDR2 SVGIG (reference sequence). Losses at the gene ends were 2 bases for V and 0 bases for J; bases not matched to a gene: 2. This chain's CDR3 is CAWSWTGDSNQPQHF. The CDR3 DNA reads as TGTGCCTGGAGTTGGACAGGGGATAGCAATCAGCCCCAGCATTTT.

This chain's CDR3 is CASSVLAGDHEQYF. CDR3 DNA: TGTGCCAGCAGTGTATTAGCGGGAGACCACGAGCAGTACTTC. The chain joins TRBV2 to TRBJ2-7; 9 bases match TRBD2. Germline CDR1 reads SNHLY; CDR2 reads FYNNEI. V was clipped by 4 bases and J by 5 bases; unmatched bases: 6. This CDR3 spans 14 amino acids.

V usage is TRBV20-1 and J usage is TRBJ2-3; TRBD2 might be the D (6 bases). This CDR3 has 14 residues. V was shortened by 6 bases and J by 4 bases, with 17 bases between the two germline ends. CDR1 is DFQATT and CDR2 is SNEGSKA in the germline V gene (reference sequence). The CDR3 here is CSAISRASADTQYF. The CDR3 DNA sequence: TGCAGTGCCATAAGTAGGGCTAGCGCAGATACGCAGTATTTT.

CDR3 DNA sequence: TGTGCCAGCAGCTTTTACGGGAGGGGCTCCGGGGAGCTGTTTTTT. Amino acid sequence: CASSFYGRGSGELFF. This sequence joins TRBV11-2 and TRBJ2-2, with 8 bases lining up with TRBD2. The germline CDR1 and CDR2 sequences are SGHAT and FQNNGV. This CDR3 region has 15 residues. V shed 3 bases and J 6 bases; nucleotides not matched to a gene: 6.

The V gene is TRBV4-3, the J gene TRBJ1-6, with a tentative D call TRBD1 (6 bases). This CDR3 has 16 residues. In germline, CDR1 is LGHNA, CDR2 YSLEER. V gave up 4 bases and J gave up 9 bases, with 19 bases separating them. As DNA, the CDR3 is TGCGCCAGCAGCCGGGCCGGGACAAGTGGTGTTTCACCCCTCCACTTT. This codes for CASSRAGTSGVSPLHF.

In DNA, the CDR3 is TGTGCCAGCAGCGCCCCACTCTACGAGCAGTACTTC. It specifies CASSAPLYEQYF. V and J are TRBV9 and TRBJ2-7, with unresolved D. Germline V lookup: CDR1 SGDLS, CDR2 YYNGEE. The CDR3 has 12 residues. Trimming left V 3 bases short and J 3 bases short, with 7 bases between.

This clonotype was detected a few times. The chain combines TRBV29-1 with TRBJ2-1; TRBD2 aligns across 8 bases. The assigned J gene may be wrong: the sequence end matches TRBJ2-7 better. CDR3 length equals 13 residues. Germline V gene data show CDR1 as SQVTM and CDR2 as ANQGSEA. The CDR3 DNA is TGCAGCGTCAGCGGGAGTTCCGAGAATGAGCAGTACTTC. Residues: CSVSGSSENEQYF.

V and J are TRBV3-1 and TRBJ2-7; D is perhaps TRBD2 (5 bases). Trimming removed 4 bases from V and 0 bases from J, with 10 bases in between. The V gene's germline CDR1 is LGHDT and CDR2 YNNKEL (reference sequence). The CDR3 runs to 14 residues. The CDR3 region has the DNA TGTGCCAGCAGCCGAATCGGAGGCTCCTACGAGCAGTACTTC. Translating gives CASSRIGGSYEQYF.

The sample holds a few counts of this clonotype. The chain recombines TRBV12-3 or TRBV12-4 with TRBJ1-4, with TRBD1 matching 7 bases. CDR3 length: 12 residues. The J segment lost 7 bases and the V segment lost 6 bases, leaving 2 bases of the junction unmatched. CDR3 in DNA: TGTGCCAGCAGCCGACAGGGTGAAAAACTGTTTTTT. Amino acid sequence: CASSRQGEKLFF.